This T cell receptor (beta chain) was sequenced in a study of T cell clones after liver transplantation. Libraries were prepared by immunoSEQ multiplex PCR; TCRdb keeps only in-frame clonotypes and omits some of them. This table holds some 9,000 clones, 75% to 80% found once. The germline CDR1 and CDR2 sequences are SGDLS and YYNGEE. V dropped 4 bases and J dropped 0 bases, with 13 bases sitting between them. The CDR3 loop spans 16 amino acids. V is TRBV9 and J is TRBJ1-4, with D uncertain. The TCR originated in a human donor who received a liver transplant. Sequencing was performed on CD8+ T cells from blood, taken before liver transplant. The CDR3 coding sequence is TGTGCCAGCAGCCATACACCACTCACAACTAATGAAAAACTGTTTTTT. Translated, it gives CASSHTPLTTNEKLFF. Supplemented by reference TRBV9 and TRBJ1-4, the full variable domain reads DSGVTQTPKHLITATGQRVTLRCSPRSGDLSVYWYQQSLDQGLQFLIQYYNGEERAKGNILERFSAQQFPDLHSELNLSSLELGDSALYFCASSHTPLTTNEKLFFGSGTQLSVL.